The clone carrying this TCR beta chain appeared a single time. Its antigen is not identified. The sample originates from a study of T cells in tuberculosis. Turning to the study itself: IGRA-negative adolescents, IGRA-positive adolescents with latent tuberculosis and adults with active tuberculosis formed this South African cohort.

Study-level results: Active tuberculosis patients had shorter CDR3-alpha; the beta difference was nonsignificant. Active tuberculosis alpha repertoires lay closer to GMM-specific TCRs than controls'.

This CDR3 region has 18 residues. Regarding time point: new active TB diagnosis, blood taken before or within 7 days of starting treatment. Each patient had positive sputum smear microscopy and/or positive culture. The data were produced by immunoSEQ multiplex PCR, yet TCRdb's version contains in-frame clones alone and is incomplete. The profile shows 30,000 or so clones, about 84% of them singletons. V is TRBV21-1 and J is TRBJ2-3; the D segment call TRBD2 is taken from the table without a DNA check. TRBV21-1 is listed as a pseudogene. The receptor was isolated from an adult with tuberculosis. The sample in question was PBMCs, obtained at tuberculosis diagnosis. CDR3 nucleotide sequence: TGTGCCAGCAGCGAGACGACTAGCGGGAGTCAGGGCACAGATACGCAGTATTTT. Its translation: CASSETTSGSQGTDTQYF.